The source of this T cell receptor (beta chain) is a study of vaccination effects on CD4 cells after COVID-19. Study-level background: Subjects were given two BNT162b2 or mRNA-1273 vaccine doses.

In this sample, this clone turned up a few times. Its antigen remains unknown. Germline V gene lookup returns CDR1 SEHNR and CDR2 FQNEAQ (reference sequence). The CDR3 has 15 residues. Trimming stripped 1 base from V and 8 bases from J, with 15 bases between. Pools of viral peptides were used by the ViraFEST assay to expand antigen-specific CD4+ T cells ahead of sequencing. Upon completion of 10 to 11 days in culture, CD4+ T cells were isolated. All vaccine recipients tested negative for nucleocapsid antibodies and had never contracted SARS-CoV-2 infection. The repertoire was sequenced with immunoSEQ multiplex PCR; TCRdb's copy has only in-frame clones and lacks some. This sample has about 20,000 clones, with approximately 70% found just once.

V is TRBV7-9 and J is TRBJ1-5; D not certain. The sequenced sample was CD4+ T cells from PBMCs cultured with HCoV-NL63 spike peptides, obtained before COVID-19 vaccination. The receptor was derived from a human donor who received a COVID-19 vaccine. DNA of the CDR3: TGTGCCAGCAGCTTAGGGGCAGCAGCAGAGGAGCCCCAGCATTTT. This encodes CASSLGAAAEEPQHF.